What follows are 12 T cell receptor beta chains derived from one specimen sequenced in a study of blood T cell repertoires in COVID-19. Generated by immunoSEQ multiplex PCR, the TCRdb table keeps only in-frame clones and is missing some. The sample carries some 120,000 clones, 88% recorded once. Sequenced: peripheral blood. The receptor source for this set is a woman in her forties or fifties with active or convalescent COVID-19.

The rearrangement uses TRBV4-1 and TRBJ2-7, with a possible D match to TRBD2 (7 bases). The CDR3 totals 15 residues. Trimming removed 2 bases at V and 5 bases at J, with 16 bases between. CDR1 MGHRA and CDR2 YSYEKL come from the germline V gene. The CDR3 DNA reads TGCGCCAGCAGCCAAAGGGGGGGGCCGAAGAACGAGCAGTACTTC. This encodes CASSQRGGPKNEQYF.

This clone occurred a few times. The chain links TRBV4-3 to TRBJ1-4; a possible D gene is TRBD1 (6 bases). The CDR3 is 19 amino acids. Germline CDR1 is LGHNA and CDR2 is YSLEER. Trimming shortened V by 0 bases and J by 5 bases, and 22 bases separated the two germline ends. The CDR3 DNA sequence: TGCGCCAGCAGCCAAGATGTATCCCGGGATTCAGGGGCGAATGAAAAACTGTTTTTT. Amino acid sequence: CASSQDVSRDSGANEKLFF.

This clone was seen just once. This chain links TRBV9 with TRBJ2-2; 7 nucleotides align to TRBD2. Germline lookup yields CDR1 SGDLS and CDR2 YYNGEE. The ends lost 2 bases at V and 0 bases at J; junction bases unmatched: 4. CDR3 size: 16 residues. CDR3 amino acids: CASSVASGANTGELFF. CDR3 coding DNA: TGTGCCAGCAGCGTCGCTAGCGGAGCGAACACCGGGGAGCTGTTTTTT.

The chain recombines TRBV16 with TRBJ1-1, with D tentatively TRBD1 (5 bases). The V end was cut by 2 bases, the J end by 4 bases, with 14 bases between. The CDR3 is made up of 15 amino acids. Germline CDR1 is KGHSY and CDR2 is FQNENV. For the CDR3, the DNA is TGTGCCAGCAGCCAAGGCTGGGACTTATCCACTGAAGCTTTCTTT. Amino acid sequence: CASSQGWDLSTEAFF.

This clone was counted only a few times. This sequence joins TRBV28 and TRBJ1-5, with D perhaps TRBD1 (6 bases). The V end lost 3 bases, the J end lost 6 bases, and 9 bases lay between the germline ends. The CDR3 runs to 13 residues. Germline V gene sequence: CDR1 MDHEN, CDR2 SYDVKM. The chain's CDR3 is CASSFGGGQPQHF. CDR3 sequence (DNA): TGTGCCAGCAGTTTTGGGGGCGGTCAGCCCCAGCATTTT.

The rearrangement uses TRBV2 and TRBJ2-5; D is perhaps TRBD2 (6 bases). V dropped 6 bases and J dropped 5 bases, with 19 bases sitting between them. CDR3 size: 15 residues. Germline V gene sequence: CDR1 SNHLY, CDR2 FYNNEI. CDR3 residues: CASRAESTRGETQYF. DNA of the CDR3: TGTGCCAGCAGGGCCGAAAGTACCCGGGGGGAGACCCAGTACTTC.

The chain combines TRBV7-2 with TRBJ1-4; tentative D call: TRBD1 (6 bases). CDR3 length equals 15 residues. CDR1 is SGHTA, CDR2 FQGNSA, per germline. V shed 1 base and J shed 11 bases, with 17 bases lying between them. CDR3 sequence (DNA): TGTGCCAGCAGCTTAGAGGGGGGGACACCCGTTAAACTGTTTTTT. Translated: CASSLEGGTPVKLFF.

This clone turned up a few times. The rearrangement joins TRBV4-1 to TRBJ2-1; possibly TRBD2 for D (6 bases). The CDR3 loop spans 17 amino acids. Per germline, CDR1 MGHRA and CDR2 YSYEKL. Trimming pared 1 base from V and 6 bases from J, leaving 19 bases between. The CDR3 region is CASSQGSGDSTINEQFF. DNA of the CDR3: TGCGCCAGCAGCCAAGGATCGGGAGACTCGACAATCAATGAGCAGTTCTTC.

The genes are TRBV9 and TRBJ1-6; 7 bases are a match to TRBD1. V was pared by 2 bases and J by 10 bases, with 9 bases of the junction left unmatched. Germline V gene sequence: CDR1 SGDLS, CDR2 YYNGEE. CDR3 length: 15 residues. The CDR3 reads CASSVGTVARSPLHF. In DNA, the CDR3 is TGTGCCAGCAGCGTGGGGACAGTGGCGCGCTCACCCCTCCACTTT.

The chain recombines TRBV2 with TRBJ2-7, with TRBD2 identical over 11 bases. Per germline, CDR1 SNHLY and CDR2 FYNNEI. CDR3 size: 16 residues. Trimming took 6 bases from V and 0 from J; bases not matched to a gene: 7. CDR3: CASRTGTSGFSYEQYF. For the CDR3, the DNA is TGTGCCAGCAGAACCGGGACTAGCGGATTCTCCTACGAGCAGTACTTC.

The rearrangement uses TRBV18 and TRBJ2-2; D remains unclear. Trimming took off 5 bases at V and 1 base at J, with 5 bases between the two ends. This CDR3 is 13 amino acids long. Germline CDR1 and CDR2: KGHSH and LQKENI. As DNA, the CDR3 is TGTGCCAGCTCAGAGAAGAACACCGGGGAGCTGTTTTTT. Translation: CASSEKNTGELFF.

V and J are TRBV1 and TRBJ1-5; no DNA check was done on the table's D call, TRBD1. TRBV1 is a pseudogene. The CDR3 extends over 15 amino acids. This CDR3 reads CTSSRDRVGNQPQHF. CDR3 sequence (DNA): TGCACCAGCAGCCGGGACAGGGTTGGCAATCAGCCCCAGCATTTT.